This entry describes one T cell receptor beta chain. Its target is not known. Using its own MiXCR run on the 5' RACE reads, TCRdb lists one record per CDR3 protein. The sample records about 350,000 distinct CDR3 sequences, about 12% being singletons. This entry comes from a study of T cells after yellow fever vaccination. Study observations and caveats: Overall, a small share of clonotypes was seen in both CD4 and CD8 compartments.

Losses at the gene ends were 4 bases for V and 6 bases for J; bases not matched to a gene: 9. The length of the CDR3 is 15 residues. Germline V CDR1 and CDR2: MGHRA, YSYEKL. Sequencing was performed on CD4+ T cells sorted from PBMCs, taken 15 days after the yellow fever booster vaccination. The chain carries TRBV4-1 and TRBJ2-3, with 8 bases lining up with TRBD2. The TCR comes from a man aged 18-30 years who received the YFV17D yellow fever vaccine. The CDR3 reads CASSLAGGGPDTQYF. The CDR3 region has the DNA TGCGCCAGCAGCCTCGCGGGCGGGGGGCCCGATACGCAGTATTTT.